The 21 T cell receptor beta chains in this list originate from one sample, sequenced in a study of STAT5B mutations in CD4+ large granular lymphocyte leukemia. The table came from immunoSEQ multiplex PCR; TCRdb's copy has only in-frame clones and leaves some out. The data show fewer than 45,000 clones, about four fifths seen once. The sequencing input was CD4+ T cells from blood buffy coats. These TCRs come from a human donor in good health.

The chain has TRBV5-4 and TRBJ2-3, with D unclear. The length of the CDR3 is 16 residues. Germline-derived CDR1 and CDR2 are SGHNT and YYREEE (reference sequence). The V and J ends lost 6 bases and 4 bases respectively, with 21 bases between them. The CDR3 sequence is CASTPFGSLGSDTQYF. CDR3 coding DNA: TGTGCCAGCACCCCTTTTGGCAGCCTTGGGTCAGATACGCAGTATTTT.

CDR3 region: CASSQDLMGGFGELFF. For the CDR3, the DNA is TGCGCCAGCAGCCAAGATCTAATGGGGGGCTTCGGGGAGCTGTTTTTT. This chain connects TRBV4-3 to TRBJ2-2; D may be TRBD1 or TRBD2 (6 bases each). This CDR3 spans 16 amino acids. The V end was cut by 0 bases, the J end by 7 bases, with 15 bases between. From germline, CDR1 is LGHNA and CDR2 YSLEER.

The rearrangement links TRBV7-9 to TRBJ2-5; 7 bases map to TRBD1. CDR1 is SEHNR and CDR2 is FQNEAQ in the germline V gene (reference sequence). Trimming took 4 bases from V and 5 from J; bases not matched to a gene: 7. This CDR3 spans 14 amino acids. As DNA, the CDR3 is TGTGCCAGCAGCTCCAGGGGGTGGAAGGAGACCCAGTACTTC. Amino acids: CASSSRGWKETQYF.

The rearrangement uses TRBV30 and TRBJ2-3; a weak D match, TRBD2 (6 bases). V lost 4 bases and J lost 0, with 17 bases in between. The CDR3 runs to 16 residues. Germline values: CDR1 GTSNPN, CDR2 SVGIG (reference sequence). The CDR3 DNA reads TGTGCCTGGATCGCGGCGCGGGGTTCTAGCACAGATACGCAGTATTTT. It is translated as CAWIAARGSSTDTQYF.

The rearrangement links TRBV5-1 to TRBJ1-5; D unclear. This CDR3 comprises 13 residues. Germline CDR1 is SGHRS and CDR2 is YFSETQ. V was cut by 1 base and J by 5 bases, with 7 bases left in between. CDR3 nucleotide sequence: TGCGCCAGCAGCTTGAGTAGAGATCAGCCCCAGCATTTT. Translation gives CASSLSRDQPQHF.

This clone was seen a single time. This chain joins TRBV5-5 and TRBJ1-2; D call uncertain. Per the germline V gene, CDR1 is SGHKS and CDR2 is YYEKEE (reference sequence). CDR3 length: 13 residues. Deletions cut 1 base from V and 3 bases from J, with 7 bases between. The DNA of the CDR3 is TGTGCCAGCAGCTTGCTATCAGACTATGGCTACACCTTC. It encodes CASSLLSDYGYTF.

This sequence joins TRBV7-8 and TRBJ1-5; D is unclear. Germline V gene lookup returns CDR1 SGHVS and CDR2 FQNEAQ. The ends were cut back, 0 bases at V and 4 bases at J, with 7 bases in the middle. CDR3 length equals 14 residues. The CDR3 DNA reads as TGTGCCAGCAGCTTAGCGCGGGGAAATCAGCCCCAGCATTTT. Translation gives CASSLARGNQPQHF.

The count of this clone is one. The rearrangement joins TRBV4-3 to TRBJ1-2; a weak D match, TRBD1 (5 bases). This CDR3 comprises 16 residues. Per germline, CDR1 LGHNA and CDR2 YSLEER. Trimming cost V 0 bases and J 2 bases, with 13 bases left between them. CDR3 in DNA: TGCGCCAGCAGCCAAGATGCGCGACAGTGGAACTATGGCTACACCTTC. The encoded protein is CASSQDARQWNYGYTF.

The chain employs TRBV27 and TRBJ2-7, with TRBD2 identical over 8 bases. The length of the CDR3 is 15 residues. The junction had 6 bases not matched to a gene; V was cut back by 5 bases and J by 0 bases. The V gene's germline CDR1 is MNHEY and CDR2 SMNVEV (reference sequence). The CDR3 sequence: CASSINSGNSYEQYF. The CDR3 bases are TGTGCCAGCAGTATAAATAGCGGGAACTCCTACGAGCAGTACTTC.

The rearrangement uses TRBV10-3 and TRBJ1-2; 8 bases map to TRBD1. Germline V lookup: CDR1 ENHRY, CDR2 SYGVKD. The CDR3 length is 16 residues. With V trimmed by 4 bases and J by 1 base, 8 bases remained unmatched. This CDR3 is CAISVTGDRINYGYTF. The CDR3 nucleotides read TGTGCCATCAGTGTGACAGGGGATCGGATTAACTATGGCTACACCTTC.

The genes are TRBV9 and TRBJ1-2; possibly TRBD1 for D (5 bases). The CDR3 spans 14 residues. In germline, CDR1 is SGDLS, CDR2 YYNGEE. Trimming cost V 4 bases and J 2 bases, with 12 bases left between them. The CDR3 region has the DNA TGTGCCAGCAGCTTTTCAGGGACCAACTATGGCTACACCTTC. As protein: CASSFSGTNYGYTF. Based on the CDR3 plus reference TRBV9 and TRBJ1-2, the full variable domain is DSGVTQTPKHLITATGQRVTLRCSPRSGDLSVYWYQQSLDQGLQFLIQYYNGEERAKGNILERFSAQQFPDLHSELNLSSLELGDSALYFCASSFSGTNYGYTFGSGTRLTVV.

V is TRBV6-5 and J is TRBJ2-7; D gene unclear. The length of the CDR3 is 13 residues. Trimming took 6 bases from V and 2 from J, leaving 11 bases between them. Germline values: CDR1 MNHEY, CDR2 SVGAGI. In DNA, the CDR3 is TGTGCCAGCAGACCACCGGCGGCCTACGAGCAGTACTTC. This gives the protein CASRPPAAYEQYF.

As DNA, the CDR3 is TGTGCCAGCAGTTTATGGGGAGCGTCGGGCGGGAATGAGCAGTTCTTC. Amino acid sequence: CASSLWGASGGNEQFF. The chain uses TRBV27 and TRBJ2-1; maybe TRBD2 (5 bases). V lost 1 base and J 7 bases, leaving 17 bases between the germline ends. CDR3 length: 16 amino acids. Germline lookup yields CDR1 MNHEY and CDR2 SMNVEV (reference sequence).

The chain combines TRBV30 with TRBJ1-4; no clear D. V dropped 0 bases and J dropped 6 bases, with 8 bases sitting between them. Germline-derived CDR1 and CDR2 are GTSNPN and SVGIG (reference sequence). The CDR3 loop spans 13 amino acids. In DNA, the CDR3 is TGTGCCTGGAGTGTGAGTACAGATGAAAAACTGTTTTTT. The encoded protein is CAWSVSTDEKLFF.

V and J are TRBV5-4 and TRBJ2-7, with 9 bases that match TRBD1. Germline V lookup: CDR1 SGHNT, CDR2 YYREEE (reference sequence). Germline trimming cut 3 bases from V and 3 bases from J; bases unmatched to any gene: 7. The CDR3 totals 15 residues. DNA of the CDR3: TGTGCCAGCAGCTCCCGGGACAGGGCGAGCTACGAGCAGTACTTC. Translating gives CASSSRDRASYEQYF. Together with reference TRBV5-4 and TRBJ2-7, the CDR3 gives the full variable domain: ETGVTQSPTHLIKTRGQQVTLRCSSQSGHNTVSWYQQALGQGPQFIFQYYREEENGRGNFPPRFSGLQFPNYSSELNVNALELDDSALYLCASSSRDRASYEQYFGPGTRLTVT.

V is TRBV6-6 and J is TRBJ1-1; TRBD1 matches at 12 bases. Germline V gene sequence: CDR1 MNHNY, CDR2 SVGAGI (reference sequence). CDR3 length equals 15 residues. Germline trimming cut 5 bases from V and 3 bases from J; bases unmatched to any gene: 4. The CDR3 here is CASSGTGGLDTEAFF. In DNA form, the CDR3 reads TGTGCCAGCAGTGGGACAGGGGGCTTGGACACTGAAGCTTTCTTT.

This chain uses TRBV6-5 with TRBJ1-1, with D maybe TRBD1 (6 bases). This CDR3 spans 12 amino acids. V was clipped by 8 bases and J by 5 bases, with 12 bases between them. Germline V gives CDR1 MNHEY, CDR2 SVGAGI. CDR3 DNA: TGTGCCAGCTTGCAGGGGATAACTGAAGCTTTCTTT. Its translation: CASLQGITEAFF.

The chain joins TRBV28 to TRBJ2-2; the match to TRBD1 covers 7 bases. The CDR3 loop spans 16 amino acids. Germline CDR1 is MDHEN and CDR2 is SYDVKM. Trimming took 6 bases from V and 4 from J; bases not matched to a gene: 11. CDR3: CASRFMTGQGTGELFF. The DNA of the CDR3 is TGTGCCAGCAGATTCATGACAGGGCAGGGCACCGGGGAGCTGTTTTTT.

The rearrangement joins TRBV11-2 to TRBJ2-7; a possible D gene is TRBD2 (6 bases). CDR1 SGHAT and CDR2 FQNNGV come from the germline V gene. V lost 3 bases to trimming and J lost 5 bases, with 17 bases between them. The CDR3 contains 15 residues. CDR3 residues: CASSFRFGTPNEQYF. CDR3 nucleotide sequence: TGTGCCAGCAGCTTCCGATTCGGGACTCCTAACGAGCAGTACTTC.

A word on this clone: Here the CDR3 omits its conserved ending phenylalanine or tryptophan, so a read error is the likely source. The gene calls are TRBV30 and TRBJ1-2, with 9 bases lining up with TRBD1. J gave up 6 bases and V 8 bases, and 10 bases lay outside the gene matches. Germline-derived CDR1 and CDR2 are GTSNPN and SVGIG (reference sequence). CDR3 length equals 13 residues. CDR3 DNA: TGTGCCCAAGGCCGGACAGGGGCGGATGGCTACACCCTC. This sequence encodes CAQGRTGADGYTL.

The rearrangement uses TRBV30 and TRBJ2-7; 12 nucleotides align to TRBD1. The V gene end was trimmed by 3 bases and the J gene end by 3 bases; junction bases not matched to a gene: 6. CDR1 is GTSNPN, CDR2 SVGIG, per germline (reference sequence). The CDR3 contains 15 residues. The CDR3: CAWSGGQGAFYEQYF. For the CDR3, the DNA is TGTGCCTGGAGCGGGGGACAGGGGGCATTCTACGAGCAGTACTTC.